Given below is one TCR beta chain in context. It lacks a known antigen. An end of the junction does not agree with germline; a read error may underlie this. The sample is drawn from a study of shared clonotypes between healthy human individuals (dated by TCRdb to 2020 to 2022). Study-level background: A few men and a couple of women, aged 18 to 49 years, made up the cohort. Per donor, three plates each were used for CD4 naive and CD4 memory, two for CD8 naive, and one for CD8 memory. The study deeply sequenced blood TCR repertoires of about 5 healthy adults to estimate repertoire size and the extent of clonotype sharing between individuals. To increase sequencing depth and limit assay-specific biases, TCR repertoire library preparation and sequencing were carried out by different laboratories using diverse techniques. Per donor, leukapheresis produced somewhere between about 0.94 and 8.9 billion PBMCs.

Overall study results and their limits: Pairwise subsampling led to the expectation that sequencing depth would affect the degree of clonotype sharing among donors. Estimated clonotype richness was generally larger for naive than for memory subsets. The genetic and exposure-history diversity represented was limited by the small number of donors. Higher generation probabilities were observed for clonotypes shared by all four sorted-subset donors than for non-shared clonotypes. Even with the large sequencing depth, rarefaction of the sorted-subset datasets indicated that sequencing was incomplete. Approximately 5% of naive CD4, 3.5% of naive CD8, 2% to 2.5% of memory CD4, and approximately 0.4% of memory CD8 clonotypes were shared across four donors. Sampling was limited to blood, and TCR repertoires in tissue likely differ from TCR repertoires in blood.

Healthy HIV-negative adults with no recently reported acute infections or vaccinations were included as donors. Only Caucasian adults living in Nashville, Tennessee, USA were represented among the donors. CD4+ T cells were enriched by magnetic negative selection; naive cells were then positively selected on CD45RA, and the negative fraction formed the memory subset. After blood collection by leukapheresis, PBMCs were isolated using Ficoll-Histopaque density gradient centrifugation and then cryopreserved in the vapor phase of liquid nitrogen. Purity and quantity of every magnetically sorted T cell population were checked by analytical flow cytometry. Each sorted fraction had its genomic DNA isolated and then quantified by UV absorbance on a Nanodrop 2000c. Using the deep immunoSEQ assay, multiplex PCR amplified TCR CDR3 regions from genomic DNA. For each cell subset, the extracted genomic DNA was distributed evenly across all wells of several immunoSEQ 96-well plates, and each plate served as one replicate. For sorted subsets, roughly 190 ng of genomic DNA, equivalent to some 30,000 T cell genomes, went into each replicate PCR. Purified libraries were measured with a Qubit 3.0 fluorometer, size-checked on a Bioanalyzer 2100, and measured again with the KAPA Library Quantification kit. Each immunoSEQ 96-well plate was sequenced on its own single-read 150-cycle Illumina NextSeq 550 flow cell. Processing in the source paper ran as follows. Because the immunoSEQ output included only junctional sequences and no quality scores, the filtering could not be the same as the filtering used for full-length reads. To assign V/J genes and CDR3, sequences were annotated against IMGT germline references using PyIR, a Python wrapper for IgBLAST v1.9. Reads were filtered out if the reads had weak V/J assignments (E-value above 1e-6), no CDR3, stop codons, out-of-frame junctions, or ambiguous translated residues. V3J clonotypes were defined as sequences sharing an identical inferred V gene, J gene, and CDR3 amino acid sequence. To compute the percentage overlap between repertoires, the number of shared unique clonotypes was divided by the size of the smaller repertoire. Repertoire richness was assessed with RTK rarefaction, the Chao1 estimator, and Recon v2.1 estimates of unobserved clonotypes. OLGA was used to compute generation probabilities for all TCRbeta clonotypes that the gDNA method yielded from four donors. Held by TCRdb, this immuneACCESS table contains in-frame sequences only and omits some clones. Under half of the omission traces to an unresolved V gene where checked; the cause of the rest is unknown. V and J calls and clone size follow that table, whereas D and trimming were derived from the DNA. In this sample the table shows roughly 2,500,000 clones, over 85% of which occur a single time. 0.35% to 0.45% of the sample goes to the ten largest clones.

This TCR derives from a man younger than 35 in good health. Some clones in this sample may be carry-over from other donors' samples. The source material was naive CD4+ T cells from PBMCs. The meaning of the sample's cell subset or site label: CD45RA+ positively selected.

The CDR3 sequence is CASSPTTRTSGRNPGELFF. The nucleotide sequence is given as TGTGCCAGCAGCCCAACTACCCGGACTAGCGGGAGGAACCCCGGGGAGCTGTTTTTT. The chain links TRBV7-2 with TRBJ2-2, with 14 junctional bases fitting TRBD2. In the germline V gene, CDR1 corresponds to SGHTA and CDR2 to FQGNSA. The CDR3 numbers 19 residues from cysteine through phenylalanine. Only the CDR3 portion is preserved as DNA: 57 bases, with reading frame beginning at the first base.